This entry is about one T cell receptor beta chain. What it binds is not known. These data are taken from a study of PD-1 blockade in classical Hodgkin lymphoma. Study-wide points: It was among complete responders that baseline diversity resembled that of newly diagnosed patients.

Clones were sequenced by immunoSEQ multiplex PCR, and TCRdb holds only the in-frame ones, with some missing. The sample holds about 30,000 clones, under 75% seen once. Every single patient, without exception, relapsed after autologous stem cell transplantation, and brentuximab vedotin exposure varied. Germline-derived CDR1 and CDR2 are SGHTA and FQGTGA. The CDR3 extends over 16 amino acids. Trimming took 5 bases from V and 0 from J; bases not matched to a gene: 8. The rearrangement joins TRBV7-3 to TRBJ2-7; TRBD2 matches 9 bases. Sequenced here: peripheral blood mononuclear cells (PBMCs), sampled before the second cycle of nivolumab. This sequence was found in a human donor with classical Hodgkin lymphoma. The CDR3 region is CASSLVAGASSYEQYF. The CDR3 nucleotides are TGTGCCAGCAGCCTCGTAGCGGGGGCGTCCTCCTACGAGCAGTACTTC.